The 6 T cell receptor beta chains below were found in one sample sequenced in a study of T-cell reconstitution after alpha-beta-depleted transplantation in children (dated by TCRdb to 2015 to 2016). Library creation used PCR. Instrument on record: Illumina HiSeq 2500. Molecular barcoding was employed in the preparation of TCR libraries, with unique molecular identifiers being used to normalize TCRbeta repertoire quantification. The public reads were quality trimmed at Q25 with fastp and then assembled into clones with MiXCR by TCRdb, keeping productive beta chains. Rows merge per CDR3 protein into single entries with the most common DNA and genes. The sample records some 600,000 distinct CDR3 sequences, roughly 13% of which are singletons. The ten largest account for about 2.2% of the sample. The intended sense of this specimen's treatment or condition label: allogeneic hematopoietic cell transplantation with graft depleted of TCRalphabeta T cells and CD19 B cells.

Source: PBMCs, mostly from graft donor cells, taken 360 days after TCRalphabeta/CD19-depleted stem cell transplant. The receptors originated from a male patient younger than 18 who had a stem cell transplant for acute myeloid leukemia, so the T cells may come from the graft donor.

This clonotype has a count of ten or more. The chain is built from TRBV4-3 and TRBJ1-1; TRBD1 aligns across 9 bases. This CDR3 has 16 amino acids. Germline trimming cut 1 base from V and 6 bases from J; bases unmatched to any gene: 9. Germline CDR1 LGHNA, CDR2 YSLEER. The CDR3 nucleotides read TGCGCCAGCAGCCAAGGTCGGAGGACAGGGGACCCTGAAGCTTTCTTT. Residues: CASSQGRRTGDPEAFF.

This clonotype has ten or more counts. The J gene is TRBJ2-2, the V gene TRBV20-1; maybe TRBD2 (5 bases). Germline V gene lookup returns CDR1 DFQATT and CDR2 SNEGSKA (reference sequence). Trimming cost V 5 bases and J 6 bases, with 19 bases left between them. This CDR3 region has 15 residues. DNA of the CDR3: TGCAGTGCTGGGGAACCTTGGGAGTTGCCCGGGGAGCTGTTTTTT. Protein: CSAGEPWELPGELFF.

This clonotype was observed at least ten times. The V call is TRBV5-6, the J call TRBJ2-7; 14 bases map to TRBD2. Germline trimming cut 0 bases from V and 2 bases from J; bases unmatched to any gene: 4. CDR1 SGHDT and CDR2 YYEEEE come from the germline V gene. The CDR3 runs 17 residues. CDR3 sequence: CASSLGGLAGVAYEQYF. CDR3 in DNA: TGTGCCAGCAGCTTGGGGGGACTAGCGGGAGTAGCCTACGAGCAGTACTTC.

This clonotype was detected a few times. The chain uses TRBV11-2 and TRBJ2-5; perhaps D is TRBD1 or TRBD2 (5 bases each). This CDR3 is built from 14 residues. Germline V gene data show CDR1 as SGHAT and CDR2 as FQNNGV. The V and J ends lost 1 base and 5 bases respectively, with 11 bases between them. CDR3 region: CASSLGGDGETQYF. CDR3 nucleotides: TGTGCCAGCAGCTTAGGAGGGGATGGGGAGACCCAGTACTTC.

The V and J genes are TRBV25-1 and TRBJ2-7, with 11 bases fitting TRBD1. V lost 1 base to trimming and J lost 6 bases; unmatched junction nucleotides: 5. CDR1 MGHDK and CDR2 SYGVNS come from the germline V gene. The CDR3 is 15 residues long. CDR3 bases: TGTGCCAGCAGTGAATTGAGGGGACAGGGGGGCGAGCAGTACTTC. The encoded protein is CASSELRGQGGEQYF.

The rearrangement joins TRBV28 to TRBJ2-4; TRBD1 matches at 8 bases. Germline V gene lookup returns CDR1 MDHEN and CDR2 SYDVKM. This CDR3 spans 16 amino acids. Trimming took 2 bases from V and 0 from J; bases not matched to a gene: 3. The CDR3 here is CASSLRTGIAKNIQYF. CDR3 coding DNA: TGTGCCAGCAGTTTAAGGACAGGGATAGCCAAAAACATTCAGTACTTC.